Listed here are 3 T cell receptor beta chains from one sample, sequenced in a study of blood T cell repertoires in COVID-19. Clones were read by immunoSEQ multiplex PCR, and TCRdb kept only the in-frame ones, dropping some. The sample shows about 70,000 clones, more than 75% of them seen only once. Sequenced material: peripheral blood. All receptors come from a woman aged 55-75 years with acute or convalescent COVID-19.

The gene calls are TRBV2 and TRBJ1-1; 7 nucleotides align to TRBD1. Losses at the gene ends were 7 bases for V and 2 bases for J; bases not matched to a gene: 4. CDR1 and CDR2 from the germline V gene are SNHLY and FYNNEI. The CDR3 spans 13 residues. The CDR3 bases are TGTGCCAGCAAGGGACAGACCAACACTGAAGCTTTCTTT. Translated, it gives CASKGQTNTEAFF.

The chain joins TRBV10-1 to TRBJ2-1, with 7 bases identical to TRBD2. Trimming removed 2 bases from V and 4 bases from J; junction bases left unmatched: 2. CDR3 length: 14 amino acids. Germline-derived CDR1 and CDR2 are WNHNN and SYGVQD (reference sequence). The CDR3 nucleotides read TGCGCCAGCAGTGAGAGCGGGGAGTACAATGAGCAGTTCTTC. Its translation is CASSESGEYNEQFF.

This sequence joins TRBV9 and TRBJ2-1, with TRBD2 identical over 8 bases. The CDR3 covers 12 residues. Per the germline V gene, CDR1 is SGDLS and CDR2 is YYNGEE. With 5 bases clipped from V and 10 bases from J, the junction kept 5 bases outside the gene matches. CDR3 residues: CASSSGVDEQFF. In DNA, the CDR3 is TGTGCCAGCAGTAGCGGGGTAGACGAGCAGTTCTTC.